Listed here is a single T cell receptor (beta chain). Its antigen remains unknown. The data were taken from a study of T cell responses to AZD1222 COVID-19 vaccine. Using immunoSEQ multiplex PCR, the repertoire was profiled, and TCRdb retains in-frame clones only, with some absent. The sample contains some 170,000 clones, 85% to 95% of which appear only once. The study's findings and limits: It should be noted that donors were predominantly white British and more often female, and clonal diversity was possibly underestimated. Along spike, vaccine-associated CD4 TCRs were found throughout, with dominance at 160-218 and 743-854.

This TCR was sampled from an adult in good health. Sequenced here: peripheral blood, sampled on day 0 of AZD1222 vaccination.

The CDR3 is CASRTGQFYNEQFF. CDR3 coding DNA: TGTGCCAGCAGAACGGGACAGTTCTACAATGAGCAGTTCTTC. The V and J genes are TRBV27 and TRBJ2-1; TRBD1 matches at 7 bases. This CDR3 has 14 amino acids. J lost 3 bases, V lost 6 bases, and 5 bases had no gene match. Germline CDR1 reads MNHEY; CDR2 reads SMNVEV (reference sequence).